This T cell receptor beta chain was obtained from a study of blood T cell repertoires in COVID-19. This CDR3 has 15 amino acids. With 1 base removed from V and 5 bases from J, the gap between germline ends came to 12 bases. Germline loops: CDR1 SGHTA, CDR2 FQGNSA. How the authors handled the data: Scientists estimated how many nucleated cells there were by amplifying reference gene primers. Sequenced by immunoSEQ multiplex PCR; TCRdb stores in-frame clones only, minus some. V and J calls and clone size are those listed in that table; D and trimming were worked out from the DNA. The table lists under 200,000 clones, about 88% of them singletons, with roughly 0.77% in the top ten. Enrolled through a virtual design, the participants were between about 18 and 100 years of age and came from about two dozen US areas. Donors in Cohort 3 who had recovered were those with two negative PCRs, healthcare professional clearance, or resolution of their symptoms.

Specimen: PBMCs or T cells enriched from blood (not recorded which). J is TRBJ2-1 and V is TRBV7-2; D is possibly TRBD2 (5 bases). The TCR originated in a woman between 18 and 29 years old who had recovered from COVID-19. The CDR3 DNA follows: TGTGCCAGCAGCTTAGGTAGGACTCCCCACAATGAGCAGTTCTTC. Translated, it gives CASSLGRTPHNEQFF.